These 7 T cell receptor beta chains came from one sample sequenced in a study of T cells after yellow fever vaccination. TCRdb reprocessed the 5' RACE reads via MiXCR and lists one record per CDR3 protein. This sample carries hundreds of thousands of distinct CDR3 sequences, roughly a sixth of them seen once, and the ten largest clones take roughly a sixth. The material sequenced was PBMCs, taken before the yellow fever booster vaccination. These receptors originate from a man between 18 and 29 years old who received the YFV17D yellow fever vaccine.

This rearrangement joins TRBV9 to TRBJ1-1; D unclear. The length of the CDR3 is 14 residues. Germline-derived CDR1 and CDR2 are SGDLS and YYNGEE. The V end lost 6 bases, the J end lost 0 bases, and 12 bases lay between the germline ends. The CDR3 nucleotides are TGTGCCAGCACCCGGGGTGCCATGAACACTGAAGCTTTCTTT. It encodes CASTRGAMNTEAFF.

V gene TRBV6-4 combines with J gene TRBJ1-1, with D uncertain. In germline, CDR1 is MRHNA, CDR2 SNTAGT. The V end lost 3 bases, the J end lost 1 base, and 9 bases lay between the germline ends. The CDR3 is made up of 14 amino acids. CDR3 nucleotide sequence: TGTGCCAGCAGTGAGGGGTATTGGAACACTGAAGCTTTCTTT. It encodes CASSEGYWNTEAFF.

In this sample, this clonotype turned up a few times. This chain uses TRBV7-9 with TRBJ2-7, with a tentative D call TRBD1 (6 bases). The CDR3 contains 14 residues. The germline gives CDR1 SEHNR, CDR2 FQNEAQ (reference sequence). V lost 4 bases, J lost 6 bases, and 16 bases lay in between. The CDR3 region has the DNA TGTGCCAGCAGCTCCCTACAGGGTTTCTCCGAGCAGTACTTC. It is translated as CASSSLQGFSEQYF.

In its sample, this clonotype was seen a few times. The chain links TRBV7-2 to TRBJ1-1; D might be TRBD1 (6 bases). V lost 5 bases and J lost 4, with 11 bases in between. This CDR3 is built from 13 residues. CDR1 is SGHTA and CDR2 is FQGNSA in the germline V gene. The CDR3 DNA reads TGTGCCAGCAGCAGACAACAGGGCACTGAAGCTTTCTTT. It specifies CASSRQQGTEAFF.

This clonotype appeared a few times. The chain recombines TRBV20-1 with TRBJ2-7; 7 nucleotides agree with TRBD1. CDR1 and CDR2 (germline): DFQATT, SNEGSKA (reference sequence). Unmatched junction bases numbered 12, after V lost 5 bases and J lost 2 bases. The CDR3 has 15 residues. The CDR3: CSALDRVIPTYEQYF. In nucleotides, the CDR3 is TGCAGTGCTTTAGACAGGGTTATCCCCACCTACGAGCAGTACTTC.

The sample holds a few counts of this clonotype. CDR3 nucleotide sequence: TGTGCCAGCAGCGCTCCCCTGGGGCCCTCGAACACCGGGGAGCTGTTTTTT. Encoded protein: CASSAPLGPSNTGELFF. The gene calls are TRBV3-2 and TRBJ2-2. TRBV3-2 is labeled a pseudogene. The CDR3 is 17 amino acids.

This clonotype was detected a few times. This rearrangement joins TRBV6-1 to TRBJ2-3; D may be TRBD2 (5 bases). Trimming took off 6 bases at V and 2 bases at J, with 12 bases between the two ends. Germline assignment: CDR1 MNHNS and CDR2 SASEGT. The CDR3 covers 14 residues. The CDR3 here is CASRLREFTDTQYF. CDR3 in DNA: TGTGCCAGCAGACTCCGGGAATTCACAGATACGCAGTATTTT.